The clone carrying this T cell receptor (beta chain) was seen only once. The entry originates in a study of control samples from healthy donors and cancer patients. This CDR3 contains 15 residues. V was pared by 0 bases and J by 4 bases, with 9 bases between. CDR1 and CDR2 (germline): SGHTA, FQGNSA. The method was immunoSEQ multiplex PCR; TCRdb's version includes in-frame clones alone and lacks a portion of them. There are around 110,000 clones in the sample; more than 75% occur only once, and roughly 2.5% lies in the top ten. V usage is TRBV7-2 and J usage is TRBJ1-4; no clear D gene. Input material: blood. The sequence came from a woman aged 70-85 years in good health. DNA of the CDR3: TGTGCCAGCAGCTTAGCGGGCGGATATAATGAAAAACTGTTTTTT. The encoded protein is CASSLAGGYNEKLFF.